The rows below give T cell receptor beta chains drawn from one sample of a study of cytomegalovirus exposure and HLA in healthy donors. Data came from immunoSEQ multiplex PCR; TCRdb stores just in-frame clones and leaves some out. The sample records 100,000 to 150,000 clones, around 75% being singletons. The sequenced sample consisted of PBMCs. All receptors derive from a man aged 55 to 70 in good health and CMV-seropositive. Each CDR3 is given with its conserved first and last residue. D genes are given only for firm matches. Not all rows give a size; the values are once, few, many and, for expanded clones, a class.

d_call | cdr3_length | clone_size | j_call | v_call | cdr3_aa | cdr3_nt
. | 14 | . | TRBJ1-4 | TRBV5-1 | CASTKQGLNEKLFF | TGCGCCAGCACGAAACAGGGTCTCAATGAAAAACTGTTTTTT
. | 14 | . | TRBJ1-2 | TRBV7-8 | CASSWGGRARGYTF | TGTGCCAGCAGCTGGGGGGGGCGGGCTCGCGGCTACACCTTC
. | 14 | . | TRBJ1-5 | TRBV7-3 | CASSLQGGYQPQHF | TGTGCCAGCAGCTTACAGGGAGGATATCAGCCCCAGCATTTT
. | 14 | . | TRBJ1-6 | TRBV7-3 | CASSLIAGNSPLHF | TGTGCCAGCAGCTTAATAGCGGGAAATTCACCCCTCCACTTT
. | 16 | few | TRBJ1-6 | TRBV6-5 | CASSYSMQGKESPLHF | TGTGCCAGCAGTTACTCGATGCAGGGGAAAGAATCACCCCTCCACTTT
. | 15 | . | TRBJ1-1 | TRBV28 | CASSPPSRMNTEAFF | TGTGCCAGCAGCCCTCCGTCGCGTATGAACACTGAAGCTTTCTTT
. | 14 | . | TRBJ1-5 | TRBV6-1 | CASSSETDNQPQHF | TGTGCCAGCAGTTCAGAGACAGACAATCAGCCCCAGCATTTT
. | 13 | . | TRBJ1-5 | TRBV4-2 | CASSQDLDQPQHF | TGTGCCAGCAGCCAAGATCTCGATCAGCCCCAGCATTTT
TRBD2 | 14 | . | TRBJ2-7 | TRBV2 | CAFRGGLGFYEQYF | TGTGCCTTTCGGGGGGGGCTCGGCTTCTACGAGCAGTACTTC
. | 15 | . | TRBJ1-1 | TRBV7-9 | CASRPQGTMNTEAFF | TGTGCCAGCAGGCCGCAGGGGACCATGAACACTGAAGCTTTCTTT
. | 16 | . | TRBJ1-4 | TRBV28 | CASRAGGEGTNEKLFF | TGTGCCAGCAGGGCCGGGGGGGAGGGAACTAATGAAAAACTGTTTTTT
. | 10 | . | TRBJ1-2 | TRBV29-1 | CSVWRSGYTF | TGCAGCGTTTGGCGGAGTGGCTACACCTTC
. | 14 | once | TRBJ2-7 | TRBV5-6 | CASSLYGDSYEQYF | TGTGCCAGCAGCTTGTACGGGGACTCCTACGAGCAGTACTTC
TRBD1 | 14 | few | TRBJ1-2 | TRBV4-2 | CASSQGTANYGYTF | TGTGCCAGCAGCCAGGGGACAGCTAACTATGGCTACACCTTC
. | 14 | . | TRBJ1-2 | TRBV30 | CAWSQGLQGYGYTF | TGTGCCTGGAGTCAGGGATTACAAGGGTATGGCTACACCTTC
TRBD1 | 14 | few | TRBJ1-6 | TRBV4-1 | CASTLDRANSPLHF | TGCGCCAGCACGCTGGACAGGGCGAATTCACCCCTCCACTTT
TRBD1 | 16 | few | TRBJ1-6 | TRBV5-1 | CASSTGGFAYNSPLHF | TGCGCCAGTTCCACAGGGGGTTTTGCCTATAATTCACCCCTCCACTTT